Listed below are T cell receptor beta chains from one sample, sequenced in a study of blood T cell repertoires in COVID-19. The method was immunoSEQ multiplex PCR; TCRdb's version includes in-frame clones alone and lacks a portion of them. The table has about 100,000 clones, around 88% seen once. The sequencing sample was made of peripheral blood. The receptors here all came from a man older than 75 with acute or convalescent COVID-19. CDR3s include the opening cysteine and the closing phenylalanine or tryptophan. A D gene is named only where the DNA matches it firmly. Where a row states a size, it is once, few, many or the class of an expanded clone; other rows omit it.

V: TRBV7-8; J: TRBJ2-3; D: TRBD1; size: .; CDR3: CASSLAFRGSITDTQYF; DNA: TGTGCCAGCAGCTTAGCGTTCAGGGGGTCTATCACAGATACGCAGTATTTT
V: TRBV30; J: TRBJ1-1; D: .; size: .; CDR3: CAWSGSNTEAFF; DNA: TGTGCCTGGAGCGGGAGTAACACTGAAGCTTTCTTT
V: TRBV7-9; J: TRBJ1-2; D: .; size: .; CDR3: CASSPPGQGSYGYTF; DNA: TGTGCCAGCAGCCCCCCCGGGCAGGGGAGCTATGGCTACACCTTC
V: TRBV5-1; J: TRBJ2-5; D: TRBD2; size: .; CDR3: CASSQSGWGGQETQYF; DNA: TGCGCCAGCAGCCAATCGGGATGGGGGGGCCAAGAGACCCAGTACTTC
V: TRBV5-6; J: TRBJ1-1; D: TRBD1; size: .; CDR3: CASSRDRAGTEAFF; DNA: TGTGCCAGCAGCAGGGACAGGGCAGGCACTGAAGCTTTCTTT
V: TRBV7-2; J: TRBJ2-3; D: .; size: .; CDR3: CASRTGTDTQYF; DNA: TGTGCCAGCAGAACCGGGACAGATACGCAGTATTTT
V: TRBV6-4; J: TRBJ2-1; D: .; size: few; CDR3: CASSGETPNEQFF; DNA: TGTGCCAGCAGTGGTGAGACTCCGAATGAGCAGTTCTTC
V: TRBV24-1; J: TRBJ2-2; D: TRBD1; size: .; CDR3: CATSDFYRGSGELFF; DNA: TGTGCCACCAGTGATTTCTACAGGGGATCCGGGGAGCTGTTTTTT
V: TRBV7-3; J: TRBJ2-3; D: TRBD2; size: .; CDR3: CASSVSGIEADTQYF; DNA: TGTGCCAGCAGCGTTAGCGGGATTGAGGCAGATACGCAGTATTTT
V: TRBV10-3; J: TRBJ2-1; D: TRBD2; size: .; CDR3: CAIRPGLAGGPGNEQFF; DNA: TGTGCCATCAGGCCGGGACTAGCGGGAGGGCCGGGGAATGAGCAGTTCTTC
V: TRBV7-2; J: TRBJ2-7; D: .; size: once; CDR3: CASSFNRDNYEQYF; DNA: TGTGCCAGCAGCTTCAACCGGGACAACTACGAGCAGTACTTC
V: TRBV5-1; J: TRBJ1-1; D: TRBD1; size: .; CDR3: CASSLQGGNTEAFF; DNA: TGCGCCAGCAGCTTACAGGGGGGGAACACTGAAGCTTTCTTT
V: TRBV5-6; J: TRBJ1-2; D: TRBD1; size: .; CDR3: CASSLAQGVFLGYGYTF; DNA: TGTGCCAGCAGCTTGGCACAGGGGGTCTTCTTAGGCTATGGCTACACCTTC
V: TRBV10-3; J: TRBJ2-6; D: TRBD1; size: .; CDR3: CAISESTGSGANVLTF; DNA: TGTGCCATCAGTGAGTCGACAGGGTCTGGGGCCAACGTCCTGACTTTC